The sequence of this T cell receptor (beta chain) was determined in a study of T cell responses to AZD1222 COVID-19 vaccine. General study findings and limits: After two AZD1222 doses, spike-specific TCR breadth and depth rose versus day 0. Donors were mostly white British, more females; clonal diversity possibly underestimated. Researchers report vaccine-associated CD4 TCRs spanning spike, with dominance at 160-218 and 743-854.

Sequencing was performed with immunoSEQ multiplex PCR; in TCRdb, only in-frame clones are kept and a portion is missing. The table has under 20,000 clones, approximately 81% seen once. Remarks on this clone: Its antigen is unknown.

Pooled together were second doses at about 4 or about 12 weeks. The sequence was collected from an adult who received the AZD1222 COVID-19 vaccine. The source material was peripheral blood, sampled 28 days after the second AZD1222 dose.

CDR3: CASSTAPGGGELFF. CDR3 coding DNA: TGTGCCAGCAGCACGGCCCCGGGAGGAGGGGAGCTGTTTTTT. V gene TRBV7-2 combines with J gene TRBJ2-2, with 7 bases that match TRBD2. Germline values: CDR1 SGHTA, CDR2 FQGNSA. This CDR3 contains 14 residues. Trimming took 5 bases from V and 8 from J; bases not matched to a gene: 8.